This TCR beta chain comes out of a study of T cells after somatic rescue of genetic block. Method: immunoSEQ multiplex PCR; TCRdb's copy keeps in-frame clones and lacks some. The table lists more than 9,500 clones, nearly 80% of them singletons, with roughly 8% in the top ten. Material: peripheral blood mononuclear cells (PBMCs). The receptor comes from a boy between 10 and 17 years old.

CDR3 sequence: CASLLSGTGGGYTF. CDR3 in DNA: TGTGCCAGTTTACTGTCCGGGACAGGGGGTGGCTACACCTTC. The chain employs TRBV6-5 and TRBJ1-2; TRBD1 matches 11 bases. CDR3 size: 14 residues. Germline V CDR1 and CDR2: MNHEY, SVGAGI. Losses at the gene ends were 9 bases for V and 7 bases for J; bases not matched to a gene: 10.